Listed below are T cell receptor beta chains from one sample, sequenced in a study of blood T cell repertoires in COVID-19. Libraries were prepared by immunoSEQ multiplex PCR; TCRdb keeps only in-frame clonotypes and omits some of them. The sample lists 350,000 to 400,000 clones, roughly 90% seen once, with approximately 3.1% in the top ten. Sequenced material: PBMCs or T cells enriched from blood (not recorded which). The source of these receptors is a woman aged 30 to 39 who had recovered from COVID-19. Both conserved end residues are part of each CDR3. Fields, in order: clone size, J gene, V gene, D gene, CDR3 DNA, CDR3 protein. A D gene is named only where the DNA matches it firmly. A row's size may be missing; if present it is once, few, many or a size class.

clone_size: -; j_call: TRBJ2-7; v_call: TRBV3-1/TRBV3-2; d_call: -; cdr3_nt: TGTGCCAGCAGCCCGACTAGCTCCTACGAGCAGTACTTC; cdr3_aa: CASSPTSSYEQYF
clone_size: -; j_call: TRBJ2-3; v_call: TRBV28; d_call: TRBD2; cdr3_nt: TGTGCCATCTCGTCGGGGCCCCGGACTAGCGGGAGAGGGCGGGATACGCAGTATTTT; cdr3_aa: CAISSGPRTSGRGRDTQYF
clone_size: -; j_call: TRBJ2-1; v_call: TRBV12-5; d_call: TRBD2; cdr3_nt: TGTGCTAGTGGTTTCGATCCCCAAATAGCGGGAGATGCCTACAATGAGCAGTTCTTC; cdr3_aa: CASGFDPQIAGDAYNEQFF
clone_size: -; j_call: TRBJ2-1; v_call: TRBV7-8; d_call: TRBD2; cdr3_nt: TGTGCCAGCAGCTCCAAGACGGGGCTAGCGGGAGTAGTGAACAATGAGCAGTTCTTC; cdr3_aa: CASSSKTGLAGVVNNEQFF
clone_size: -; j_call: TRBJ2-7; v_call: TRBV19; d_call: -; cdr3_nt: TGTGCCAGTAGTCGCGGGACAGAGATGATTTACGAGCAGTACTTC; cdr3_aa: CASSRGTEMIYEQYF
clone_size: -; j_call: TRBJ1-4; v_call: TRBV10-1; d_call: -; cdr3_nt: TGCGCCAGCAGTGAGATGAGGGCCTTTAATGAAAAACTGTTTTTT; cdr3_aa: CASSEMRAFNEKLFF
clone_size: -; j_call: TRBJ2-5; v_call: TRBV5-1; d_call: TRBD1; cdr3_nt: TGCGCCAGCAGCACCGGACAGGGGATCCAAGAGACCCAGTACTTC; cdr3_aa: CASSTGQGIQETQYF
clone_size: -; j_call: TRBJ2-5; v_call: TRBV5-6; d_call: -; cdr3_nt: TGTGCCAGCAGCTTGGACGGGGGGCCGGAAGAGACCCAGTACTTC; cdr3_aa: CASSLDGGPEETQYF
clone_size: -; j_call: TRBJ1-6; v_call: TRBV12-3/TRBV12-4; d_call: -; cdr3_nt: TGTGCCAGCACCGTCGGAGCCCAGGGGACCCTCCACTTT; cdr3_aa: CASTVGAQGTLHF
clone_size: -; j_call: TRBJ2-1; v_call: TRBV5-1; d_call: TRBD2; cdr3_nt: TGCGCCAGCAGCTTGGTTCTAGCGGGAGAGGTTGAGCAGTTCTTC; cdr3_aa: CASSLVLAGEVEQFF
clone_size: -; j_call: TRBJ2-3; v_call: TRBV3-1/TRBV3-2; d_call: -; cdr3_nt: TGTGCCAGCAGCCAGTGGAGGGCTAGCGAAGGAGGTACGCAGTATTTT; cdr3_aa: CASSQWRASEGGTQYF
clone_size: -; j_call: TRBJ2-1; v_call: TRBV7-8; d_call: TRBD2; cdr3_nt: TGTGCCAGCAGCTTTATGGAGCGGGGCGAGCAGTTCTTC; cdr3_aa: CASSFMERGEQFF
clone_size: -; j_call: TRBJ1-1; v_call: TRBV29-1; d_call: TRBD1; cdr3_nt: TGCAGCGTTGATAGGGTCAGGGGGCTGAAGGGATCGAACACTGAAGCTTTCTTT; cdr3_aa: CSVDRVRGLKGSNTEAFF
clone_size: -; j_call: TRBJ2-7; v_call: TRBV5-6; d_call: -; cdr3_nt: TGTGCCAGCAGCGCAACCGGGACTCTCTTGAAAGAGCAGTACTTC; cdr3_aa: CASSATGTLLKEQYF
clone_size: once; j_call: TRBJ1-1; v_call: TRBV10-2; d_call: -; cdr3_nt: TGCGCCAGCAGCCTAACAGGAATGAACACTGAAGCTTTCTTT; cdr3_aa: CASSLTGMNTEAFF
clone_size: -; j_call: TRBJ1-5; v_call: TRBV3-1/TRBV3-2; d_call: -; cdr3_nt: TGTGCCAGCAGCCAAGTCACAGGTTTGGGGAATCAGCCCCAGCATTTT; cdr3_aa: CASSQVTGLGNQPQHF
clone_size: -; j_call: TRBJ1-2; v_call: TRBV19; d_call: -; cdr3_nt: TGTGCCAGTAGTATAGCAGGGGCCTCTTATGGCTACACCTTC; cdr3_aa: CASSIAGASYGYTF
clone_size: -; j_call: TRBJ1-1; v_call: TRBV19; d_call: -; cdr3_nt: TGTGCCAGTAGTAGGGGGCAAATTGACGCTGAAGCTTTCTTT; cdr3_aa: CASSRGQIDAEAFF
clone_size: -; j_call: TRBJ2-5; v_call: TRBV11-1; d_call: TRBD1; cdr3_nt: TGTGCCAGCAGCAGGACAGGTCAAGAGACCCAGTACTTC; cdr3_aa: CASSRTGQETQYF
clone_size: -; j_call: TRBJ2-6; v_call: TRBV28; d_call: -; cdr3_nt: TGTGCCAGCAGTTTATATGCAGGGGTAGGGGCCAACGTCCTGACTTTC; cdr3_aa: CASSLYAGVGANVLTF
clone_size: -; j_call: TRBJ2-6; v_call: TRBV19; d_call: TRBD1; cdr3_nt: TGTGCCAGTAGTGTCGCGGGACAGGGGGCTATTGGGGCCAACGTCCTGACTTTC; cdr3_aa: CASSVAGQGAIGANVLTF
clone_size: once; j_call: TRBJ2-5; v_call: TRBV29-1; d_call: TRBD1; cdr3_nt: TGCAGCGTTTGCAGGGGGACCCAAGAGACCCAGTACTTC; cdr3_aa: CSVCRGTQETQYF
clone_size: -; j_call: TRBJ2-7; v_call: TRBV19; d_call: -; cdr3_nt: TGTGCCAGTAGTAGGAAAGGGGGGGACTACGAGCAGTACTTC; cdr3_aa: CASSRKGGDYEQYF
clone_size: once; j_call: TRBJ2-7; v_call: TRBV12-3/TRBV12-4; d_call: TRBD1; cdr3_nt: TGTGCCAGCAGACGACAGGGGTCGGACGAGCAGTACTTC; cdr3_aa: CASRRQGSDEQYF
clone_size: few; j_call: TRBJ1-2; v_call: TRBV20-1; d_call: TRBD1; cdr3_nt: TGCAGTGCTAGTAGAGGACAGGGGGTTAACTATGGCTACACCTTC; cdr3_aa: CSASRGQGVNYGYTF
clone_size: -; j_call: TRBJ1-1; v_call: TRBV5-1; d_call: -; cdr3_nt: TGCGCCAGCAAGCAGGGGTACACTGAAGCTTTCTTT; cdr3_aa: CASKQGYTEAFF
clone_size: -; j_call: TRBJ2-5; v_call: TRBV7-9; d_call: -; cdr3_nt: TGTGCCAGCAGCTTAGCGAGGGCGGGGCAAGAGACCCAGTACTTC; cdr3_aa: CASSLARAGQETQYF
clone_size: -; j_call: TRBJ1-1; v_call: TRBV5-1; d_call: -; cdr3_nt: TGCGCCAGCAGTAGCAGGGTGAACACTGAAGCTTTCTTT; cdr3_aa: CASSSRVNTEAFF
clone_size: -; j_call: TRBJ2-2; v_call: TRBV27; d_call: TRBD1; cdr3_nt: TGTGCCAGCACCTTGGCACAGGGGGGCACCGGGGAGCTGTTTTTT; cdr3_aa: CASTLAQGGTGELFF
clone_size: -; j_call: TRBJ1-5; v_call: TRBV11-2; d_call: -; cdr3_nt: TGTGCCAGCAGCGCAGGGCAAGGGAGCAATCAGCCCCAGCATTTT; cdr3_aa: CASSAGQGSNQPQHF
clone_size: -; j_call: TRBJ1-2; v_call: TRBV5-4; d_call: TRBD1; cdr3_nt: TGTGCCAGCAGCTCCCCAACCGGGACAGGGGATGGCTACACCTTC; cdr3_aa: CASSSPTGTGDGYTF
clone_size: -; j_call: TRBJ2-7; v_call: TRBV28; d_call: -; cdr3_nt: TGTGCCACCTCAGATGCATACGAGCAGTACTTC; cdr3_aa: CATSDAYEQYF
clone_size: -; j_call: TRBJ1-4; v_call: TRBV18; d_call: -; cdr3_nt: TGTGCCAGCTCCCCCGGGACAACTAATGAAAAACTGTTTTTT; cdr3_aa: CASSPGTTNEKLFF
clone_size: few; j_call: TRBJ2-3; v_call: TRBV30; d_call: TRBD1; cdr3_nt: TGTGCCTGGAGCGCCGGGACAGGGGTAGATACGCAGTATTTT; cdr3_aa: CAWSAGTGVDTQYF
clone_size: -; j_call: TRBJ1-1; v_call: TRBV5-1; d_call: TRBD1; cdr3_nt: TGCGCCAGCAGCTTCACAGGGGGTGGGGACACTGAAGCTTTCTTT; cdr3_aa: CASSFTGGGDTEAFF
clone_size: -; j_call: TRBJ2-1; v_call: TRBV5-4; d_call: -; cdr3_nt: TGTGCCAGCAGCTCGACTGAAGGGGGACCATACAATGAGCAGTTCTTC; cdr3_aa: CASSSTEGGPYNEQFF
clone_size: -; j_call: TRBJ1-2; v_call: TRBV9; d_call: -; cdr3_nt: TGTGCCAGCACCGGGTGGGGGCATGATGGCTACACCTTC; cdr3_aa: CASTGWGHDGYTF
clone_size: -; j_call: TRBJ1-2; v_call: TRBV29-1; d_call: TRBD1; cdr3_nt: TGCAGCGTCCAACAGGGGTCCTATGGCTACACCTTC; cdr3_aa: CSVQQGSYGYTF
clone_size: -; j_call: TRBJ1-5; v_call: TRBV5-6; d_call: TRBD1; cdr3_nt: TGTGCCAGCAGCTGGGGACAGGGCAATCAGCCCCAGCATTTT; cdr3_aa: CASSWGQGNQPQHF
clone_size: -; j_call: TRBJ2-3; v_call: TRBV9; d_call: TRBD1; cdr3_nt: TGTGCCAGCAGCGGGACAGGGGCCTCAGATACGCAGTATTTT; cdr3_aa: CASSGTGASDTQYF
clone_size: -; j_call: TRBJ1-2; v_call: TRBV6-5; d_call: -; cdr3_nt: TGTGCCAGCACCGCTAGTCTCTCTTCCCACTATGGCTACACCTTC; cdr3_aa: CASTASLSSHYGYTF